These T cell receptor beta chains were read from a single sample in a study of cytomegalovirus exposure and HLA in healthy donors. Generated by immunoSEQ multiplex PCR, the TCRdb table keeps only in-frame clones and is missing some. The table records roughly 200,000 clones, around 88% of them present only once. Sequencing used PBMCs. These receptors all stem from a woman aged 18-30 years in good health and CMV-seronegative. The CDR3 runs from the conserved cysteine through the conserved F or W. A D gene is named only where the DNA matches it firmly. Not all rows give a size; the values are once, few, many and, for expanded clones, a class.

.	TRBJ2-7	TRBD1	TRBV19	TGTGCCAGTAGTCGGACAGGGGGGACCTACGAGCAGTACTTC	CASSRTGGTYEQYF
.	TRBJ1-1	.	TRBV19	TGTGCCAGTAAATTCTCCGGGGATAACACTGAAGCTTTCTTT	CASKFSGDNTEAFF
.	TRBJ2-3	.	TRBV6-1	TGTGCCAGTAGTGAAACAGGGCGTAGTACAGATACGCAGTATTTT	CASSETGRSTDTQYF
.	TRBJ1-5	.	TRBV5-4	TGTGCCAGCAGCCCCGGGACATATAGCAATCAGCCCCAGCATTTT	CASSPGTYSNQPQHF
.	TRBJ2-1	.	TRBV7-3	TGTGCCAGCAGCGGTACAGGGTTTGAGCAGTTCTTC	CASSGTGFEQFF
.	TRBJ2-2	TRBD2	TRBV4-3	TGCGCCAGCAGCCAAGTGGGGACTAGGGTCGGGGAGCTGTTTTTT	CASSQVGTRVGELFF
.	TRBJ1-2	TRBD1	TRBV6-1	TGTGCCAGCAGTGTAGGGGACAGGGGAGGGCATGGCTACACCTTC	CASSVGDRGGHGYTF
.	TRBJ2-7	TRBD1	TRBV18	TGTGCCAGCTCACCACGTGATACAGGGGGTATCTACGAGCAGTACTTC	CASSPRDTGGIYEQYF
.	TRBJ2-7	.	TRBV11-3	TGTGCCAGCAGCTCCAGGGGAGGCGGGGGCTCCTACGAGCAGTACTTC	CASSSRGGGGSYEQYF
once	TRBJ2-7	.	TRBV21-1	TGTGCCAGCAGCAAAGGAATGTGGAACAGGATCTACGAGCAGTACTTC	CASSKGMWNRIYEQYF
.	TRBJ2-2	.	TRBV14	TGTGCCAGCAGCCCCCTGACAGCTATAAACACCGGGGAGCTGTTTTTT	CASSPLTAINTGELFF
.	TRBJ2-1	TRBD2	TRBV7-3	TGTGCCAGCAGCTTGGCTAGCGGGAGTACTCCTGAGCAGTTCTTC	CASSLASGSTPEQFF
.	TRBJ2-7	TRBD2	TRBV15	TGTGCCACCAGCAGAGACCGGGAGGACTCCTACGAGCAGTACTTC	CATSRDREDSYEQYF
few	TRBJ1-3	.	TRBV7-9	TGTGCCAGCAGCCAGCGGACTGGAAGAAACACCATATATTTT	CASSQRTGRNTIYF
.	TRBJ2-7	.	TRBV4-1	TGCGCCAGCAGCCATCCGCTTCAAAGGAGGGCCGAGCAGTACTTC	CASSHPLQRRAEQYF